These 9 T cell receptor beta chains originate from one sample sequenced in a study of vaccination effects on CD4 cells after COVID-19. Under the ViraFEST assay, PBMC were stimulated with viral peptide pools so that antigen-specific CD4+ T cells expanded. Sequencing was performed afterwards. The culture ran for approximately 11 days before CD4+ T cells were isolated. Having tested negative for nucleocapsid antibodies, the vaccine recipients showed no prior SARS-CoV-2 infection. Assay used: immunoSEQ multiplex PCR; TCRdb lists only in-frame clones, some missing. Among tens of thousands of clones, approximately 72% were seen once, and the ten largest hold less than 5%. These receptors have no identified antigens. Sequenced here: CD4+ T cells from PBMCs cultured with HCoV-OC43 spike peptides, sampled before COVID-19 vaccination. Sample subset: HCoV-OC43 spike overlapping peptide pool stimulation. Every receptor here comes from a human donor who received a COVID-19 vaccine.

As to this clone: The identical CDR3 is also encoded by other nucleotide sequences in the sample. This sequence joins TRBV30 and TRBJ2-3; possibly TRBD2 for D (7 bases). CDR1 is GTSNPN and CDR2 is SVGIG in the germline V gene (reference sequence). The CDR3 runs to 13 residues. V lost 3 bases and J 1 base, leaving 8 bases between the germline ends. In DNA form, the CDR3 reads TGTGCCTGGAGGCGGGGGCGCACAGATACGCAGTATTTT. This gives the protein CAWRRGRTDTQYF. Combining the CDR3 with reference TRBV30 and TRBJ2-3 gives the whole variable domain SQTIHQWPATLVQPVGSPLSLECTVEGTSNPNLYWYRQAAGRGLQLLFYSVGIGQISSEVPQNLSASRPQDRQFILSSKKLLLSDSGFYLCAWRRGRTDTQYFGPGTRLTVL.

This clone was counted a few times. V is TRBV7-8 and J is TRBJ2-3; 10 bases agree with TRBD2. After removal of 1 base from V and 4 bases from J, the junction contained 11 bases not matched to a gene. The CDR3 sequence is 18 residues long. CDR1 is SGHVS, CDR2 FQNEAQ, per germline. In DNA, the CDR3 is TGTGCCAGCAGCTTAGTTAGCGGGGGGTCCTTTGTCGCAGATACGCAGTATTTT. This sequence encodes CASSLVSGGSFVADTQYF.

The rearrangement uses TRBV5-5 and TRBJ1-4; D is perhaps TRBD1 (5 bases). There are 14 residues in the CDR3. Trimming took 0 bases from V and 7 from J, leaving 10 bases between them. From germline, CDR1 is SGHKS and CDR2 YYEKEE (reference sequence). DNA for the CDR3: TGTGCCAGCAGCTTGGGGGGCCAGAGTGAAAAACTGTTTTTT. This codes for CASSLGGQSEKLFF. The full variable domain, completed using reference TRBV5-5 and TRBJ1-4, is DAGVTQSPTHLIKTRGQQVTLRCSPISGHKSVSWYQQVLGQGPQFIFQYYEKEERGRGNFPDRFSARQFPNYSSELNVNALLLGDSALYLCASSLGGQSEKLFFGSGTQLSVL.

This clone was detected only a few times. The chain uses TRBV7-2 and TRBJ2-2; TRBD1 matches at 7 bases. This CDR3 region has 15 residues. Germline-derived CDR1 and CDR2 are SGHTA and FQGNSA. J gave up 1 base and V 1 base, and 0 bases lay outside the gene matches. This CDR3 reads CASSLGTGNTGELFF. CDR3 sequence (DNA): TGTGCCAGCAGCTTAGGGACAGGGAACACCGGGGAGCTGTTTTTT.

The chain recombines TRBV7-9 with TRBJ2-3; D not resolved. The germline CDR1 and CDR2 sequences are SEHNR and FQNEAQ (reference sequence). The CDR3 runs to 12 residues. V was shortened by 1 base and J by 13 bases, with 12 bases between the two germline ends. The CDR3 sequence: CASSLDFDKEYF. The CDR3 DNA follows: TGTGCCAGCAGCTTAGATTTTGACAAGGAGTATTTT.

This clone was seen a few times. This chain joins TRBV5-5 and TRBJ1-5; D is undetermined. In germline, CDR1 is SGHKS, CDR2 YYEKEE (reference sequence). The V and J ends lost 1 base and 0 bases respectively, with 8 bases between them. The CDR3 loop spans 15 amino acids. The CDR3 sequence is CASSLIVGSNQPQHF. The CDR3 bases are TGTGCCAGCAGCTTGATTGTAGGTAGCAATCAGCCCCAGCATTTT.

The chain carries TRBV19 and TRBJ2-1; no reliable D call. The CDR3 consists of 13 residues. Germline CDR1 LNHDA, CDR2 SQIVND (reference sequence). With 3 bases removed from V and 2 bases from J, the gap between germline ends came to 5 bases. The CDR3 reads CASSMSTYNEQFF. CDR3 nucleotides: TGTGCCAGTAGTATGAGTACCTACAATGAGCAGTTCTTC.

This chain links TRBV5-4 with TRBJ1-1; no definite D call. Germline loops: CDR1 SGHNT, CDR2 YYREEE (reference sequence). V gave up 6 bases and J gave up 1 base, with 16 bases separating them. This CDR3 comprises 15 residues. This chain's CDR3 is CASTVEGRGNTEAFF. The CDR3 DNA sequence: TGTGCCAGCACCGTCGAAGGACGGGGGAACACTGAAGCTTTCTTT.

The rearrangement links TRBV6-5 to TRBJ2-7; D unresolved. There are 12 residues in the CDR3. Trimming cost V 7 bases and J 2 bases, with 9 bases left between them. Germline V gene lookup returns CDR1 MNHEY and CDR2 SVGAGI. The CDR3 DNA follows: TGTGCCAGCACCGAAGGACCCTACGAGCAGTACGTC. Amino acid sequence: CASTEGPYEQYV.